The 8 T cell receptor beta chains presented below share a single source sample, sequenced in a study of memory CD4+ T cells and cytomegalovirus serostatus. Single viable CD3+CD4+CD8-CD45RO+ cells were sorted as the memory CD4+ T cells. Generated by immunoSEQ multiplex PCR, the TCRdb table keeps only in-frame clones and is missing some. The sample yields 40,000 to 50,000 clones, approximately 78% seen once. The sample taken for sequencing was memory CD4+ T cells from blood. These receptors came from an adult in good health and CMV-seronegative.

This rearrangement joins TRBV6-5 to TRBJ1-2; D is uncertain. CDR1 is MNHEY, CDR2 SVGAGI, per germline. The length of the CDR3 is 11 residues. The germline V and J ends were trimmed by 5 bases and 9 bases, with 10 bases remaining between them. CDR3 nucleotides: TGTGCCAGCAGTGAATTGGGCCGCTACACCTTC. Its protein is CASSELGRYTF.

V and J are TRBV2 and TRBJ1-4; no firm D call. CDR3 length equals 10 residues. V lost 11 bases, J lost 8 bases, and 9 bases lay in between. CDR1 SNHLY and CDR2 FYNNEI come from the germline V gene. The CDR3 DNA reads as TGTGCCTCCCGGGTGGAAAAACTGTTTTTT. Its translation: CASRVEKLFF.

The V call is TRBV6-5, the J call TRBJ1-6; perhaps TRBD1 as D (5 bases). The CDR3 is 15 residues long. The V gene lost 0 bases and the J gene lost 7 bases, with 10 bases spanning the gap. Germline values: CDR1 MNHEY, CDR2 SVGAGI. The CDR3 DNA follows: TGTGCCAGCAGTTACTCGCATCGGGGGAATTCACCCCTCCACTTT. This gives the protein CASSYSHRGNSPLHF.

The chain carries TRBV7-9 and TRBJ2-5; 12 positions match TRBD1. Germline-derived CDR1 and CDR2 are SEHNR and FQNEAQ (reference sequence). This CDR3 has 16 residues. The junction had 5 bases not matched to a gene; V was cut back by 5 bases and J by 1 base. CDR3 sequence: CASSGRDRGLQETQYF. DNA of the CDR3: TGTGCCAGCAGCGGACGGGACAGGGGGCTCCAAGAGACCCAGTACTTC. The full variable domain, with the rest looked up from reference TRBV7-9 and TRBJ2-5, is DTGVSQNPRHKITKRGQNVTFRCDPISEHNRLYWYRQTLGQGPEFLTYFQNEAQLEKSRLLSDRFSAERPKGSFSTLEIQRTEQGDSAMYLCASSGRDRGLQETQYFGPGTRLLVL.

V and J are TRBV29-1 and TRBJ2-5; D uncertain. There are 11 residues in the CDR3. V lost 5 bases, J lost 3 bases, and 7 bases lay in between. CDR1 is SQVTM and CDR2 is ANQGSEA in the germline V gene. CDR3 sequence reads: CSVMAEETQYF. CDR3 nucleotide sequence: TGCAGCGTTATGGCGGAAGAGACCCAGTACTTC.

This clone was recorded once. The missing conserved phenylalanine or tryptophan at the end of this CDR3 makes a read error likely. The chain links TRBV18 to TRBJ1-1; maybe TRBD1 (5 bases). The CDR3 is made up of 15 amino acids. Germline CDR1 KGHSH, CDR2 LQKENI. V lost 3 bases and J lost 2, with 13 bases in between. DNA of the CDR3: TGTGCCAGCTCACCCTACCCCCAGGGAAACACTGAAGCTTTCCTT. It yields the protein CASSPYPQGNTEAFL.

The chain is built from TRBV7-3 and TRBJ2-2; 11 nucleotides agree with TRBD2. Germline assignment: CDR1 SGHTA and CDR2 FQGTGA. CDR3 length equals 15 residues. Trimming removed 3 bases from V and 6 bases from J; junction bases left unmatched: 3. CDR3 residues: CASSLVAGGPGELFF. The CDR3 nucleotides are TGTGCCAGCAGCTTGGTAGCGGGGGGGCCCGGGGAGCTGTTTTTT.

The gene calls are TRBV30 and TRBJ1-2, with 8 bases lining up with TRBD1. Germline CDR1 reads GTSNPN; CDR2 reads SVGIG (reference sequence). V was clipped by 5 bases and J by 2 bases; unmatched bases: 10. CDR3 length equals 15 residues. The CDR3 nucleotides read TGTGCCTGGGCCCTTCTGGGACAGGAGAACTATGGCTACACCTTC. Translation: CAWALLGQENYGYTF.